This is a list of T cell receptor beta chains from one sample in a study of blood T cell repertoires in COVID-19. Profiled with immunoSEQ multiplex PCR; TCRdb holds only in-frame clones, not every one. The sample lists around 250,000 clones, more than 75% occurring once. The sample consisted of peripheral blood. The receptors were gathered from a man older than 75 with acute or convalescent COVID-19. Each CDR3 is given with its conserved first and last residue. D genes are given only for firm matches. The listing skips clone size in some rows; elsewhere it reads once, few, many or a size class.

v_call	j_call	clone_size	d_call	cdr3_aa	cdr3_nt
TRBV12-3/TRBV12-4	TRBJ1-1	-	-	CASSLRRGRAFF	TGTGCCAGCAGCCTCCGTAGGGGTAGGGCTTTCTTT
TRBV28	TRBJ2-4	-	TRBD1	CASRQILGQGSKNIQYF	TGTGCCAGCAGACAGATCTTAGGACAGGGCAGCAAAAACATTCAGTACTTC
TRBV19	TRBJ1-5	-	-	CATLGTGNQPQHF	TGTGCCACCCTCGGGACTGGCAATCAGCCCCAGCATTTT
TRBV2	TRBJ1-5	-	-	CASSEGALPGYQPQHF	TGTGCCAGCAGTGAAGGGGCACTCCCAGGGTATCAGCCCCAGCATTTT
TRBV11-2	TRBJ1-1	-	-	CASSLRGGAGNTEAFF	TGTGCCAGCAGCCTGCGCGGGGGGGCTGGGAACACTGAAGCTTTCTTT
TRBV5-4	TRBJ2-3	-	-	CASSSGEDTQYF	TGTGCCAGCAGCTCCGGAGAAGATACGCAGTATTTT
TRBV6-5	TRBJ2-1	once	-	CASSSPSGSSYNEQFF	TGTGCCAGCAGTTCCCCTTCGGGAAGCTCCTACAATGAGCAGTTCTTC
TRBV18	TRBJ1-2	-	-	CASSLEQVYGYTF	TGTGCCAGCTCACTAGAACAGGTTTATGGCTACACCTTC
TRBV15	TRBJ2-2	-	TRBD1	CATSKDRAPNTGELFF	TGTGCCACCAGCAAGGACAGGGCCCCGAACACCGGGGAGCTGTTTTTT
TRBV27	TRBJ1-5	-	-	CASSSDSHQPQHF	TGTGCCAGCAGCTCCGACAGTCATCAGCCCCAGCATTTT
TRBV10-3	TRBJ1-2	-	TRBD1	CAISGSGTAYGYTF	TGTGCCATCAGTGGATCCGGGACAGCCTATGGCTACACCTTC
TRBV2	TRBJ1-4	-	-	CASSEGTHGSDEKLFF	TGTGCCAGCAGTGAGGGCACCCACGGCTCGGATGAAAAACTGTTTTTT
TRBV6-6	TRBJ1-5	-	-	CASSLDRGDYQPQHF	TGTGCCAGCAGTCTGGATCGTGGGGACTATCAGCCCCAGCATTTT
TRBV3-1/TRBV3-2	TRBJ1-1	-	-	CASSWGEGGAFF	TGTGCCAGCAGCTGGGGGGAGGGTGGAGCTTTCTTT